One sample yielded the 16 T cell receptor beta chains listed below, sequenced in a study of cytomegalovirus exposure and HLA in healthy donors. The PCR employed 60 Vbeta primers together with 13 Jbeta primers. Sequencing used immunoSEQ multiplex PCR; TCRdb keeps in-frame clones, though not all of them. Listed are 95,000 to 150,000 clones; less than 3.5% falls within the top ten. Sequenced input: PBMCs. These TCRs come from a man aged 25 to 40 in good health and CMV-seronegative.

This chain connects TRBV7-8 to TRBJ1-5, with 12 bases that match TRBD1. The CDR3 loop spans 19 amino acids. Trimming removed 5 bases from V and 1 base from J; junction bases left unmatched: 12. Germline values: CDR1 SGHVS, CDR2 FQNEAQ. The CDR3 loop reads CASSPFPGQGATSNQPQHF. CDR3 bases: TGTGCCAGCAGCCCCTTTCCGGGACAGGGGGCGACGAGCAATCAGCCCCAGCATTTT.

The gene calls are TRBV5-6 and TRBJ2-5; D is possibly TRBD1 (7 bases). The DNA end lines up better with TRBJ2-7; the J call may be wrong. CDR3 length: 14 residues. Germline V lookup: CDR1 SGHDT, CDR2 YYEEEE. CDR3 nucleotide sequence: TGTGCCAGCAGCTTCGCGGGACAGACCTACGAGCAGTACTTC. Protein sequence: CASSFAGQTYEQYF.

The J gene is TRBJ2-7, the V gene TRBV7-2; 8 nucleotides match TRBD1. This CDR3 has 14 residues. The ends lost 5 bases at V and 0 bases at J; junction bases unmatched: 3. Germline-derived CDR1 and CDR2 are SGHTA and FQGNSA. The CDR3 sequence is CASSPDRASYEQYF. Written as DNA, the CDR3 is TGTGCCAGCAGCCCGGACAGGGCCTCCTACGAGCAGTACTTC.

In DNA form, the CDR3 reads TGTGCCAGCAGTGAATTCGACGCGAGGCTTGGCTACACCTTC. Protein product: CASSEFDARLGYTF. The rearrangement links TRBV25-1 to TRBJ1-2; the D is unclear. Germline CDR1 reads MGHDK; CDR2 reads SYGVNS. V dropped 1 base and J dropped 7 bases, with 13 bases sitting between them. The CDR3 consists of 14 residues.

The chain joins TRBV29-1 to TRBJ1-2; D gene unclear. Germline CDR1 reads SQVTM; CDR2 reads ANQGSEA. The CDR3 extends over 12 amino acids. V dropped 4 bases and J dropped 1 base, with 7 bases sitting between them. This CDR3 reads CSVAASNYGYTF. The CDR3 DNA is TGCAGCGTTGCCGCGAGTAACTATGGCTACACCTTC.

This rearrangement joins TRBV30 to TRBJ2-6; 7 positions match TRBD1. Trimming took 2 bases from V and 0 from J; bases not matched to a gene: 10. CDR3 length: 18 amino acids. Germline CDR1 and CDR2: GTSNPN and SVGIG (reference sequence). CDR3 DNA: TGTGCCTGGAGTTTCCCGGGACAGAGACTCTCTGGGGCCAACGTCCTGACTTTC. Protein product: CAWSFPGQRLSGANVLTF.

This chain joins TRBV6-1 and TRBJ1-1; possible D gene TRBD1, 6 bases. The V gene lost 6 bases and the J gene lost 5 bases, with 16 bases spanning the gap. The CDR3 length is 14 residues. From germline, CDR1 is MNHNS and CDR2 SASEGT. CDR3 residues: CASRTYKGGTEAFF. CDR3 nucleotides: TGTGCCAGCAGGACATATAAGGGGGGGACTGAAGCTTTCTTT.

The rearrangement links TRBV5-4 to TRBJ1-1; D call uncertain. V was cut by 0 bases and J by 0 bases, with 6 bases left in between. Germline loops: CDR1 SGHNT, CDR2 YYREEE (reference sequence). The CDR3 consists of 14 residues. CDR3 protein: CASSLGQMNTEAFF. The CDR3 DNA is TGTGCCAGCAGCTTGGGGCAGATGAACACTGAAGCTTTCTTT.

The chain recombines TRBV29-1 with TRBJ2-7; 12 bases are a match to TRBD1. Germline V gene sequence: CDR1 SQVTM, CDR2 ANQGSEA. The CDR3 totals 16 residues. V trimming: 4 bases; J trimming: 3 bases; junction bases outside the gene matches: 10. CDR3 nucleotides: TGCAGCGTTGCACCCTCCGGGACAGGGGGCTACTACGAGCAGTACTTC. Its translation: CSVAPSGTGGYYEQYF.

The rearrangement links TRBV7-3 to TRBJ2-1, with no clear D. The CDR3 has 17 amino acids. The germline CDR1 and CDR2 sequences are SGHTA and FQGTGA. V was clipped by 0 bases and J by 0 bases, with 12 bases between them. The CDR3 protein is CASSLTAGHSSYNEQFF. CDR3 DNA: TGTGCCAGCAGCTTAACGGCAGGCCACAGCTCCTACAATGAGCAGTTCTTC.

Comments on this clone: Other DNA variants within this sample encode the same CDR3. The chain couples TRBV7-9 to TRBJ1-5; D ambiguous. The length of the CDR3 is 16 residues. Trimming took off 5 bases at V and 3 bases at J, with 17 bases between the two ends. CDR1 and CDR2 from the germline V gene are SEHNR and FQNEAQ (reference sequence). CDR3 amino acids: CASSPRGWQNNQPQHF. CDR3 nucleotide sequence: TGTGCCAGCAGCCCCCGAGGGTGGCAGAACAATCAGCCCCAGCATTTT.

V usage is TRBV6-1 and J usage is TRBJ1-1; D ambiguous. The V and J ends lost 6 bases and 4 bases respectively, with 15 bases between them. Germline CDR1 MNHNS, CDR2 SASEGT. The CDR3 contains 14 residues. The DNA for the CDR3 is TGTGCCAGCAGACTCGTGGGAGAGTCCACTGAAGCTTTCTTT. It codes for CASRLVGESTEAFF.

In DNA, the CDR3 is TGTGCCAGTAGTATGGTAGCCAGGGGAGAGGAAAAGGGCTACACCTTC. This codes for CASSMVARGEEKGYTF. The rearrangement links TRBV19 to TRBJ1-2; possible D gene TRBD1, 6 bases. There are 16 residues in the CDR3. The ends were cut back, 3 bases at V and 8 bases at J, with 22 bases in the middle. Germline V gene lookup returns CDR1 LNHDA and CDR2 SQIVND (reference sequence).

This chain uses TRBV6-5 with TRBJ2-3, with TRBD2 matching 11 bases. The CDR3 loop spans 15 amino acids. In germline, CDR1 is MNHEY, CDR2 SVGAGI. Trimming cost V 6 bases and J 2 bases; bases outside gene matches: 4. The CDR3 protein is CASRPTSGNTDTQYF. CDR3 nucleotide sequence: TGTGCCAGCAGGCCGACTAGCGGGAACACAGATACGCAGTATTTT.

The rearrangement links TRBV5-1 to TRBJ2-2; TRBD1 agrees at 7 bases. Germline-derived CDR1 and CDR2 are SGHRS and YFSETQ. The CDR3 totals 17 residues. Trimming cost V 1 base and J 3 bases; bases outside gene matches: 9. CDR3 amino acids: CASSLPRVGGDTGELFF. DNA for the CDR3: TGCGCCAGCAGCTTGCCCCGGGTAGGGGGCGACACCGGGGAGCTGTTTTTT. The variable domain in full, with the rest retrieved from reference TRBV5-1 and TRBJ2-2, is KAGVTQTPRYLIKTRGQQVTLSCSPISGHRSVSWYQQTPGQGLQFLFEYFSETQRNKGNFPGRFSGRQFSNSRSEMNVSTLELGDSALYLCASSLPRVGGDTGELFFGEGSRLTVL.

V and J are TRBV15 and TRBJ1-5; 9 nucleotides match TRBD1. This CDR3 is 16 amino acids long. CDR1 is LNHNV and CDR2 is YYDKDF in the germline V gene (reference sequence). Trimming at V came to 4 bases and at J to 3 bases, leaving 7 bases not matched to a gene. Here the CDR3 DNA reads TGTGCCACCAGCAAAGGACAGGGGCTTTACAATCAGCCCCAGCATTTT. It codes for CATSKGQGLYNQPQHF.